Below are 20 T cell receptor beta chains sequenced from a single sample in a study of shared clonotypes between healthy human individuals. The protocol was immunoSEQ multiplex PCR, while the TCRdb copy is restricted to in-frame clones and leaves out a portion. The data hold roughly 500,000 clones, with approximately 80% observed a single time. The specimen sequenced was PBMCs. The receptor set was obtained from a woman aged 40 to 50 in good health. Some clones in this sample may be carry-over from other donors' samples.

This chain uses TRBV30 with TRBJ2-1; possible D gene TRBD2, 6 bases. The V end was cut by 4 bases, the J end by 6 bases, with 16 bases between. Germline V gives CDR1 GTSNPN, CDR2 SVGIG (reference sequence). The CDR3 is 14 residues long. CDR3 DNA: TGTGCCTGGATAGCCGGGAGTAATATCAATGAGCAGTTCTTC. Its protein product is CAWIAGSNINEQFF.

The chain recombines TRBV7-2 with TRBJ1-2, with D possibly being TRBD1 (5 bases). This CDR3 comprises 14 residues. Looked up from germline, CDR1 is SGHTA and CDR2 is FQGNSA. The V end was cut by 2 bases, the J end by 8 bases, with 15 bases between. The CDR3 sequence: CASSLIPRDVGYTF. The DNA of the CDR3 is TGTGCCAGCAGCTTAATCCCCAGGGATGTAGGCTACACCTTC.

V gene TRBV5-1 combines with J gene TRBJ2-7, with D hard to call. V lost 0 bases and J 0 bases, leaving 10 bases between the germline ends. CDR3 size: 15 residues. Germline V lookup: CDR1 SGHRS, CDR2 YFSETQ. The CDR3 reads CASSLGPGSSYEQYF. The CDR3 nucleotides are TGCGCCAGCAGCTTGGGGCCAGGAAGCTCCTACGAGCAGTACTTC.

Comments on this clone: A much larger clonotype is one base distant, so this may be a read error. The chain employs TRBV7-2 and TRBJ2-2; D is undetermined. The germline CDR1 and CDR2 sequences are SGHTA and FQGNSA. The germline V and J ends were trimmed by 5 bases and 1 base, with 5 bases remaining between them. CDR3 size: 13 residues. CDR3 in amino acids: CASSLRNTGELFF. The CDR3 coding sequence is TGTGCCAGCAGCCTGAGGAACACCGGGGAGCTGTTTTTT.

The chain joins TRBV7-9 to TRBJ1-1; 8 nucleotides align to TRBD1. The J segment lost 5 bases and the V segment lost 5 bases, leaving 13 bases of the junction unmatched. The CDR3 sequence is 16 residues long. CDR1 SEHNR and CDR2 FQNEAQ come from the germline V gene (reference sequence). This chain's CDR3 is CASSPGGRGRDTEAFF. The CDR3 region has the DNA TGTGCCAGCAGCCCCGGGGGCAGGGGGCGCGATACTGAAGCTTTCTTT.

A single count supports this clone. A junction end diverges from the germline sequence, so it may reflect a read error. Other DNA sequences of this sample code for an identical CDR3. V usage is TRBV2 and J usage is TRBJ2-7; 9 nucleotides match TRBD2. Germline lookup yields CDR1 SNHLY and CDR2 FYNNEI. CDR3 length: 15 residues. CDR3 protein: CATPGASGRSYEQYF. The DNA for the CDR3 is TGTGCCACACCCGGGGCCAGCGGGAGGTCCTACGAACAGTACTTC.

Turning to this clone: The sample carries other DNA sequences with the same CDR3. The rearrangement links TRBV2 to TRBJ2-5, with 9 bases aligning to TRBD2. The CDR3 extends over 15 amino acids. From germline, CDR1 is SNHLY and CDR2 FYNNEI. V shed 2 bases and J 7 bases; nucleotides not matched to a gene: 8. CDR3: CASSELTSGSGTQYF. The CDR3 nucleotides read TGTGCCAGCAGTGAACTGACTAGCGGCAGCGGGACCCAGTACTTC.

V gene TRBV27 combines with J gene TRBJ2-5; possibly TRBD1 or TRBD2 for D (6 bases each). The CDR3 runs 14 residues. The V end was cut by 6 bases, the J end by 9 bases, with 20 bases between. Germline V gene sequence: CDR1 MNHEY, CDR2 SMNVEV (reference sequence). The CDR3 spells CASSPTGPGGPQYF. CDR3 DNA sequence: TGTGCCAGCAGCCCTACCGGGCCCGGGGGCCCCCAGTACTTC.

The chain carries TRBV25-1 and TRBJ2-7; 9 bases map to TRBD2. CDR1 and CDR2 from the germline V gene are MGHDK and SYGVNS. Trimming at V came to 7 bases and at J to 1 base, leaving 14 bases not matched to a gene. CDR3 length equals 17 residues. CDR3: CASTGGASGNPSYEQYF. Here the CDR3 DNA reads TGTGCCAGCACCGGGGGGGCTAGCGGGAACCCATCCTACGAGCAGTACTTC.

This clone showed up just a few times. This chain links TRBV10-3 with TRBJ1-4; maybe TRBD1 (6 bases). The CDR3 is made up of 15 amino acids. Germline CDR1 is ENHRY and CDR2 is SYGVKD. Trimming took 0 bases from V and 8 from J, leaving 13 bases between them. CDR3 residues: CAISESIRGGEKLFF. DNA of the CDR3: TGTGCCATCAGTGAGTCGATCAGGGGAGGAGAAAAACTGTTTTTT.

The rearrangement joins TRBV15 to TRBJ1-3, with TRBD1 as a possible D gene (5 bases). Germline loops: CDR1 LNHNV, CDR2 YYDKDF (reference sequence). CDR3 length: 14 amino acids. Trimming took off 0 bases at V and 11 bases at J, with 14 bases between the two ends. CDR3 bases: TGTGCCACCAGCAGAGATCTCGGGGGTAGTTCCATATATTTT. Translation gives CATSRDLGGSSIYF.

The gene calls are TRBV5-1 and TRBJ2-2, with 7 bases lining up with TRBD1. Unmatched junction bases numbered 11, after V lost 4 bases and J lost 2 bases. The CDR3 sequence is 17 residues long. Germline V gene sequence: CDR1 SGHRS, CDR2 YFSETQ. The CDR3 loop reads CASSVGPTGANTGELFF. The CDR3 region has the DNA TGCGCCAGCAGCGTTGGGCCCACAGGGGCCAACACCGGGGAGCTGTTTTTT.

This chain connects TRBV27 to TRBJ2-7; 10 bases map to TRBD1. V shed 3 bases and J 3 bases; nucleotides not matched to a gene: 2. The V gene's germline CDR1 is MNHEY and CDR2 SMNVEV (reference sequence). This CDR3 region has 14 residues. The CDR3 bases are TGTGCCAGCAGTTTGACAGGGGGCATCTACGAGCAGTACTTC. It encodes CASSLTGGIYEQYF.

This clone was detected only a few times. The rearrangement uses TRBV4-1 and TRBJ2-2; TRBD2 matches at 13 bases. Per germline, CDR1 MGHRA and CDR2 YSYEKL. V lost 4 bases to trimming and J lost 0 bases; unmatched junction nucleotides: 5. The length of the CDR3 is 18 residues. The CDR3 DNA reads TGCGCCAGCAGCCCCGCGGGACTAGCGGGGCCGAACACCGGGGAGCTGTTTTTT. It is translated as CASSPAGLAGPNTGELFF.

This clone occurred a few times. The DNA of the CDR3 is TGCGCCAGCAGCTTGGCTGGGGCTTATGGCGAGCAGTACTTC. It codes for CASSLAGAYGEQYF. The chain uses TRBV5-1 and TRBJ2-7, with D maybe TRBD1 (5 bases). The CDR3 length is 14 residues. Germline CDR1 is SGHRS and CDR2 is YFSETQ. The V end was cut by 0 bases, the J end by 6 bases, with 13 bases between.

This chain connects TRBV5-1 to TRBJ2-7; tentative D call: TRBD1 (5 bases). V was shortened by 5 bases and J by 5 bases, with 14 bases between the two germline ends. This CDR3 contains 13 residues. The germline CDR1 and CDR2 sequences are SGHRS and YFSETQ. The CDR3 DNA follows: TGCGCCAGCAGAAATCGAGACAGCGACGAGCAGTACTTC. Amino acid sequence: CASRNRDSDEQYF.

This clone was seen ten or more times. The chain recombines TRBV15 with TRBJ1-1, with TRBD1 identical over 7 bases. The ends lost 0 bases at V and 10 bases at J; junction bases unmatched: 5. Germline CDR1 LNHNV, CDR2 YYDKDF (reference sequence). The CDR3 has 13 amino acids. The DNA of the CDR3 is TGTGCCACCAGCAGAGATCTGAGGGGGCTAGCTTTCTTT. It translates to CATSRDLRGLAFF.

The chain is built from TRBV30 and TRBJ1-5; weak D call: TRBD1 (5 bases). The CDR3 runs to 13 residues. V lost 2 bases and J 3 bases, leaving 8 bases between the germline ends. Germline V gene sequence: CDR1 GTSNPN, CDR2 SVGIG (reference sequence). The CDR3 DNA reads TGTGCCTGGAGTAGGGGACCCAATCAGCCCCAGCATTTT. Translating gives CAWSRGPNQPQHF.

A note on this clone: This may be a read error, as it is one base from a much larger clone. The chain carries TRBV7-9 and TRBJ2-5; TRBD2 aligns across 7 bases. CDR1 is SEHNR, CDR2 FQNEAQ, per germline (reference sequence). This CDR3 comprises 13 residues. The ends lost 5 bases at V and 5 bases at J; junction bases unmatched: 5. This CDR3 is CASSGRAGETQYF. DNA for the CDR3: TGTGCCAGCAGCGGGAGGGCCGGGGAGACCCAGTACTTC.

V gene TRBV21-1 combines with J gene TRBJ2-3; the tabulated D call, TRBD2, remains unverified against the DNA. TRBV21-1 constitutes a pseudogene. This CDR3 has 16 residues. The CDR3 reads CASSKAIAARTDTQYF. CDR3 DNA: TGTGCCAGCAGCAAAGCCATAGCGGCTCGCACAGATACGCAGTATTTT.